The source of this TCR beta chain is a study of blood T cell repertoires in COVID-19. Across the whole study: COVID-19 samples, acute and convalescent, were from the United States, Italy and Spain.

The CDR3 spans 15 residues. Germline V gene lookup returns CDR1 MNHEY and CDR2 SVGAGI. V was shortened by 2 bases and J by 2 bases, with 12 bases between the two germline ends. Per the original data handling: By means of reference gene primer amplification, nucleated cell counts were estimated. The method was immunoSEQ multiplex PCR; TCRdb's version includes in-frame clones alone and lacks a portion of them. That table is the source of V, J and clone size, and D and trimming were worked out from the DNA. The profile shows 74,000 or so clones, 80% to 90% of them singletons. The sample was peripheral blood. The receptor's source is a human donor in a cohort sampled during active COVID-19. The chain carries TRBV6-5 and TRBJ2-5; maybe TRBD1 (6 bases). CDR3 loop: CASSYLGAGQETQYF. The CDR3 DNA reads TGTGCCAGCAGTTACCTGGGGGCGGGTCAAGAGACCCAGTACTTC.